These 17 T cell receptor beta chains were all obtained from the same sample, sequenced in a study of Graves' ophthalmopathy and Graves' hyperthyroidism. RNA transcripts were the template, and TCR beta CDR3 regions were amplified from them. First-round RT-PCR employed HTBI primers, with a second-round multiplex PCR after it. A single record per CDR3 protein comes from TCRdb applying MiXCR to the multiplex PCR reads. The table lists 400,000 to 450,000 distinct CDR3 sequences, 20% to 25% of them singletons, with under 3% in the top ten. Sequenced: peripheral blood. These receptor sequences come from a woman between 18 and 30 years old with stable Graves' hyperthyroidism.

This clonotype was seen at least ten times. This chain uses TRBV6-5 with TRBJ2-7, with 13 bases fitting TRBD2. This CDR3 is 16 amino acids long. From germline, CDR1 is MNHEY and CDR2 SVGAGI. V gave up 5 bases and J gave up 6 bases; unmatched junction bases: 10. CDR3 in DNA: TGTGCCAGCAGTCCGGGGACTAGCGGGATAATTTTCGAGCAGTACTTC. Translated: CASSPGTSGIIFEQYF.

The sample holds many counts of this clonotype. The chain couples TRBV28 to TRBJ2-7; D ambiguous. CDR1 is MDHEN, CDR2 SYDVKM, per germline. The CDR3 runs 12 residues. Trimming pared 3 bases from V and 4 bases from J, leaving 7 bases between. CDR3 sequence: CASSFNRYEQYF. Here the CDR3 DNA reads TGTGCCAGCAGTTTTAATCGTTACGAGCAGTACTTC.

The sample holds many counts of this clonotype. The genes are TRBV7-8 and TRBJ1-2; D unresolved. This CDR3 comprises 15 residues. V was clipped by 8 bases and J by 4 bases, with 20 bases between them. The germline V gene has CDR1 SGHVS and CDR2 FQNEAQ. The CDR3 nucleotides read TGTGCCAGCTCCCGGCAGCGTGTGAACTCCTATGGCTACACCTTC. Its protein product is CASSRQRVNSYGYTF.

This clonotype was counted at least ten times. The CDR3 nucleotides are TGTGCCATCAGTGGCCGTGGGACAGGGGACCTTGGGACCCAGTACTTC. Residues: CAISGRGTGDLGTQYF. The chain couples TRBV10-3 to TRBJ2-5; 10 bases align to TRBD1. CDR1 and CDR2 from the germline V gene are ENHRY and SYGVKD. The CDR3 has 16 amino acids. V gave up 4 bases and J gave up 7 bases; unmatched junction bases: 12.

This clonotype has a count of ten or more. The chain employs TRBV12-3 or TRBV12-4 and TRBJ1-6; D unclear. The V and J ends lost 5 bases and 4 bases respectively, with 9 bases between them. This CDR3 region has 14 residues. CDR3: CASSPTKYNSPLHF. The CDR3 DNA is TGTGCCAGCAGTCCTACAAAATATAATTCACCCCTCCACTTT.

To note about this clonotype: A junction end diverges from the germline sequence, so it may reflect a read error. The chain joins TRBV20-1 to TRBJ2-7; tentatively, D is TRBD1 or TRBD2 (5 bases each). The CDR3 length is 13 residues. From germline, CDR1 is DFQATT and CDR2 SNEGSKA (reference sequence). The CDR3 DNA is TGCAGTGCTCTCCGGGGCCCCCTCTACGATCAGTACTTC. This encodes CSALRGPLYDQYF.

This clonotype was found many times. At one end, the junction sequence differs from germline, possibly due to a read error. The chain carries TRBV12-3 or TRBV12-4 and TRBJ2-4, with TRBD1 matching 7 bases. This CDR3 spans 13 amino acids. The CDR3 loop is CASRQGAKNIKYF. As DNA, the CDR3 is TGTGCCAGTAGACAGGGCGCCAAAAACATTAAGTACTTC.

This clonotype was counted at least ten times. This rearrangement joins TRBV6-2 or TRBV6-3 to TRBJ2-4; D is tentatively TRBD1 or TRBD2 (5 bases each). Germline lookup yields CDR1 MNHEY and CDR2 SVGEGT. Trimming pared 0 bases from V and 1 base from J, leaving 10 bases between. This CDR3 region has 16 residues. The CDR3 spells CASSYSIGTAKNIQYF. For the CDR3, the DNA is TGTGCCAGCAGTTACTCCATCGGGACCGCCAAAAACATTCAGTACTTC.

This clonotype was counted ten times or more. This rearrangement joins TRBV6-5 to TRBJ2-7; D possibly corresponds to TRBD1 (5 bases). Germline V lookup: CDR1 MNHEY, CDR2 SVGAGI. Trimming pared 0 bases from V and 1 base from J, leaving 7 bases between. CDR3 size: 14 residues. The CDR3 here is CASSYSAGSYEQYF. Written as DNA, the CDR3 is TGTGCCAGCAGTTACTCGGCAGGGTCCTACGAGCAGTACTTC.

This clonotype was picked up a small number of times. The chain joins TRBV6-1 to TRBJ1-1; no clear D gene. The CDR3 contains 13 residues. Trimming took 2 bases from V and 5 from J, leaving 9 bases between them. Looked up from germline, CDR1 is MNHNS and CDR2 is SASEGT. The CDR3 loop reads CASSELLETEAFF. The CDR3 coding sequence is TGTGCCAGCAGTGAACTACTTGAGACTGAAGCTTTCTTT.

At least ten counts were recorded for this clonotype. The rearrangement joins TRBV29-1 to TRBJ2-7, with unresolved D. The ends were cut back, 4 bases at V and 1 base at J, with 8 bases in the middle. The length of the CDR3 is 12 residues. Germline lookup yields CDR1 SQVTM and CDR2 ANQGSEA. CDR3 sequence: CSVATASYEQYF. Here the CDR3 DNA reads TGCAGCGTTGCTACAGCATCCTACGAGCAGTACTTC.

This clonotype was recorded at least ten times. The V and J genes are TRBV5-1 and TRBJ2-2; D possibly matches TRBD1 or TRBD2 (5 bases each). V lost 3 bases and J lost 5, with 11 bases in between. The CDR3 is 14 amino acids. CDR1 is SGHRS, CDR2 YFSETQ, per germline. The DNA for the CDR3 is TGCGCCAGCAGCTGGGACGGGGAGACCGGGGAGCTGTTTTTT. Translating gives CASSWDGETGELFF.

The table lists this clonotype with many counts. The rearrangement joins TRBV20-1 to TRBJ1-1; a weak D match, TRBD1 (5 bases). The CDR3 covers 16 residues. The germline V gene encodes CDR1 DFQATT and CDR2 SNEGSKA (reference sequence). V was trimmed by 0 bases and J by 3 bases, leaving 17 bases between them. For the CDR3, the DNA is TGCAGTGCTAGAGATATCCGGGTAGGGGCGGACACTGAAGCTTTCTTT. Translated, it gives CSARDIRVGADTEAFF.

This clonotype appeared once. The chain uses TRBV30 and TRBJ2-5, with 9 bases that match TRBD1. This CDR3 has 14 amino acids. The V and J ends lost 1 base and 7 bases, in that order; junction bases with no gene match: 7. Germline V gene data show CDR1 as GTSNPN and CDR2 as SVGIG (reference sequence). The chain's CDR3 is CAWSEGDRVGTQYF. The CDR3 DNA reads TGTGCCTGGAGTGAAGGGGACAGGGTGGGGACCCAGTACTTC.

This clonotype was seen at least ten times. The chain recombines TRBV27 with TRBJ2-7; possibly TRBD1 for D (6 bases). The CDR3 extends over 19 amino acids. The germline gives CDR1 MNHEY, CDR2 SMNVEV (reference sequence). Between the trimmed V and J ends, which lost 0 bases and 0 bases, there was a span of 21 bases. The CDR3 loop reads CASSLSINRATADSYEQYF. Written as DNA, the CDR3 is TGTGCCAGCAGTTTATCGATTAACAGGGCGACTGCTGACTCCTACGAGCAGTACTTC.

In this sample, this clonotype turned up many times. The V call is TRBV25-1, the J call TRBJ1-2; D perhaps matches TRBD1 (5 bases). Germline assignment: CDR1 MGHDK and CDR2 SYGVNS. This CDR3 is 14 amino acids long. With 3 bases removed from V and 5 bases from J, the gap between germline ends came to 13 bases. CDR3 DNA: TGTGCCAGCAGTGATAGTCGCAGGGTTTATGGCTACACCTTC. It codes for CASSDSRRVYGYTF.

This clonotype was found many times. The chain carries TRBV24-1 and TRBJ2-2; D might be TRBD2 (5 bases). This CDR3 is built from 16 residues. Trimming left V 1 base short and J 4 bases short, with 12 bases between. CDR1 is KGHDR and CDR2 is SFDVKD in the germline V gene. The DNA for the CDR3 is TGTGCCACCAGTGATTTCCGAGGGCTTGGCACCGGGGAGCTGTTTTTT. Protein sequence: CATSDFRGLGTGELFF.